Below are 20 T cell receptor beta chains sequenced from a single sample in a study of blood T cell repertoires in COVID-19. Measured with immunoSEQ multiplex PCR; TCRdb has only the in-frame clones, and not every one. This table has 150,000 to 200,000 clones, roughly 88% appearing once. Source material: PBMCs or T cells enriched from blood (not recorded which). The receptors shown here come from a woman between 45 and 65 years old who had recovered from COVID-19.

The rearrangement uses TRBV7-2 and TRBJ2-7; possibly TRBD2 for D (6 bases). The CDR3 has 14 residues. Germline V lookup: CDR1 SGHTA, CDR2 FQGNSA. The V and J ends lost 7 bases and 2 bases respectively, with 15 bases between them. CDR3 DNA: TGTGCCAGCACCAAAGAGGGGAGGACCTACGAGCAGTACTTC. Translated, it gives CASTKEGRTYEQYF.

The CDR3 is CASSVDRGQGREQYF. The CDR3 coding sequence is TGTGCCAGCAGCGTGGACAGGGGGCAGGGTCGGGAGCAGTACTTC. V is TRBV11-1 and J is TRBJ2-7; 11 bases align to TRBD1. J gave up 7 bases and V 5 bases, and 10 bases lay outside the gene matches. The CDR3 has 15 residues. CDR1 is SGHAT and CDR2 is FQDESV in the germline V gene (reference sequence).

This chain uses TRBV7-6 with TRBJ2-3; the match to TRBD2 covers 13 bases. The CDR3 length is 16 residues. Per germline, CDR1 SGHVS and CDR2 FNYEAQ. V was clipped by 1 base and J by 6 bases; unmatched bases: 4. CDR3: CASSLGLLAGGDTQYF. CDR3 in DNA: TGTGCCAGCAGCTTAGGGCTACTAGCGGGGGGGGATACGCAGTATTTT.

The V call is TRBV12-3 or TRBV12-4, the J call TRBJ2-1, with 8 bases that match TRBD2. With 7 bases clipped from V and 9 bases from J, the junction kept 8 bases outside the gene matches. This CDR3 contains 13 residues. The CDR3 loop is CASTSGGYGEQFF. The CDR3 nucleotides are TGTGCCAGCACCTCGGGGGGGTATGGTGAGCAGTTCTTC.

This clone was observed a few times. The V gene is TRBV6-5, the J gene TRBJ2-1; tentatively, D is TRBD1 (5 bases). Germline V gives CDR1 MNHEY, CDR2 SVGAGI. Trimming stripped 6 bases from V and 6 bases from J, with 15 bases between. The CDR3 has 14 residues. For the CDR3, the DNA is TGTGCCAGCAGGCGTGACAGCGCTAGCAATGAGCAGTTCTTC. Protein product: CASRRDSASNEQFF.

V and J are TRBV7-2 and TRBJ1-4, with TRBD1 as a possible D gene (5 bases). Trimming took off 5 bases at V and 5 bases at J, with 15 bases between the two ends. Germline CDR1 SGHTA, CDR2 FQGNSA. The CDR3 spans 15 residues. The CDR3, as DNA: TGTGCCAGCAGCCCTCGAGGCGGGGGGAATGAAAAACTGTTTTTT. It is translated as CASSPRGGGNEKLFF.

The V call is TRBV5-1, the J call TRBJ2-1; possibly TRBD2 for D (6 bases). Germline V gene lookup returns CDR1 SGHRS and CDR2 YFSETQ. The V and J ends lost 0 bases and 2 bases respectively, with 18 bases between them. The CDR3 runs 18 residues. The CDR3 reads CASSLAPVATGAYNEQFF. CDR3 DNA sequence: TGCGCCAGCAGCTTGGCCCCAGTAGCGACGGGGGCCTACAATGAGCAGTTCTTC.

This chain links TRBV9 with TRBJ1-4; 7 nucleotides agree with TRBD1. The CDR3 is 17 residues long. Germline CDR1 reads SGDLS; CDR2 reads YYNGEE. V was clipped by 0 bases and J by 4 bases; unmatched bases: 9. The CDR3 region is CASSVAPQGGINEKLFF. DNA of the CDR3: TGTGCCAGCAGCGTAGCACCCCAGGGGGGTATTAATGAAAAACTGTTTTTT.

The chain combines TRBV29-1 with TRBJ1-1, with TRBD1 matching over 8 bases. The CDR3 extends over 12 amino acids. Looked up from germline, CDR1 is SQVTM and CDR2 is ANQGSEA. The J segment lost 5 bases and the V segment lost 6 bases, leaving 5 bases of the junction unmatched. The DNA for the CDR3 is TGCAGCGTGGACACAGGGGGGACTGAAGCTTTCTTT. Translating gives CSVDTGGTEAFF.

The V gene is TRBV30, the J gene TRBJ1-2; 10 bases fit TRBD1. The germline V gene has CDR1 GTSNPN and CDR2 SVGIG (reference sequence). The CDR3 is made up of 13 amino acids. V lost 4 bases, J lost 8 bases, and 7 bases stayed unmatched. CDR3 region: CAWNRDRGGGYTF. CDR3 DNA sequence: TGTGCCTGGAATAGGGACAGGGGCGGCGGCTACACCTTC.

This chain connects TRBV20-1 to TRBJ2-3, with TRBD2 matching 10 bases. Germline V gene data show CDR1 as DFQATT and CDR2 as SNEGSKA (reference sequence). J gave up 3 bases and V 3 bases, and 12 bases lay outside the gene matches. The CDR3 has 17 amino acids. In nucleotides, the CDR3 is TGCAGTGCTAGTTCCTCTGTGAGTAGCGGGGGGACAGATACGCAGTATTTT. It is translated as CSASSSVSSGGTDTQYF.

This clone was observed once. This chain connects TRBV2 to TRBJ1-5; no firm D call. Germline V gene data show CDR1 as SNHLY and CDR2 as FYNNEI. V lost 1 base to trimming and J lost 7 bases, with 8 bases between them. The CDR3 runs to 13 residues. The CDR3 DNA reads TGTGCCAGCAGTGAAGAGAGAACCCAGCCCCAGCATTTT. Translation: CASSEERTQPQHF.

The chain links TRBV7-3 to TRBJ2-1, with D perhaps matching TRBD2 (5 bases). Germline CDR1 and CDR2: SGHTA and FQGTGA. The CDR3 totals 13 residues. V gave up 0 bases and J gave up 8 bases, with 8 bases separating them. DNA for the CDR3: TGTGCCAGCAGCTTAACAGAGGGATATGAGCAGTTCTTC. Protein: CASSLTEGYEQFF.

The J gene is TRBJ2-3, the V gene TRBV6-4, with D hard to call. Trimming took 4 bases from V and 0 from J, leaving 11 bases between them. The germline gives CDR1 MRHNA, CDR2 SNTAGT. The CDR3 length is 15 residues. The CDR3 DNA is TGTGCCAGCAGTGTTGCAGTGACTAGCACAGATACGCAGTATTTT. Its protein is CASSVAVTSTDTQYF.

This chain uses TRBV3-1 (or the pseudogene TRBV3-2) with TRBJ1-1; no definite D call. The germline CDR1 and CDR2 sequences are LGHDT and YNNKEL (reference sequence). The ends were cut back, 0 bases at V and 0 bases at J, with 8 bases in the middle. This CDR3 has 15 amino acids. CDR3 in amino acids: CASSQDSLLNTEAFF. CDR3 nucleotide sequence: TGTGCCAGCAGCCAAGATAGTTTGTTGAACACTGAAGCTTTCTTT.

The genes are TRBV7-6 and TRBJ2-2, with D perhaps matching TRBD1 (7 bases). The germline V gene encodes CDR1 SGHVS and CDR2 FNYEAQ. The CDR3 spans 14 residues. V was pared by 3 bases and J by 7 bases, with 12 bases between. CDR3: CASSLSGGGGELFF. The CDR3 bases are TGTGCCAGCAGCTTGTCAGGGGGAGGCGGGGAGCTGTTTTTT.

The chain uses TRBV11-2 and TRBJ2-1, with TRBD2 as a possible D gene (6 bases). The V end lost 5 bases, the J end lost 10 bases, and 21 bases lay between the germline ends. The V gene's germline CDR1 is SGHAT and CDR2 FQNNGV. The CDR3 has 15 amino acids. The DNA of the CDR3 is TGTGCCAGCAGCCTGGGCCGGGACTCCCGGGGGGAGCAGTTCTTC. It encodes CASSLGRDSRGEQFF.

The V and J genes are TRBV29-1 and TRBJ1-2; D possibly corresponds to TRBD1 (5 bases). V dropped 4 bases and J dropped 8 bases, with 11 bases sitting between them. This CDR3 has 11 residues. CDR1 and CDR2 from the germline V gene are SQVTM and ANQGSEA. In DNA, the CDR3 is TGCAGCGTTGCCAGGGTGGAAGGCTACACCTTC. Translated: CSVARVEGYTF.

This sequence joins TRBV3-1 (or the pseudogene TRBV3-2) and TRBJ2-7; the match to TRBD2 covers 7 bases. V shed 1 base, J shed 2 bases, and the junction held 2 bases outside the gene matches. CDR3 length: 14 residues. Germline-derived CDR1 and CDR2 are LGHDT and YNNKEL (reference sequence). The CDR3 loop is CASSQVGGAYEQYF. CDR3 nucleotide sequence: TGTGCCAGCAGCCAAGTGGGGGGGGCCTACGAGCAGTACTTC.

A word on this clone: A read error is possible here, since a much larger clone lies one base away. The genes are TRBV12-3 or TRBV12-4 and TRBJ1-3; D is perhaps TRBD1 (6 bases). The CDR3 has 13 amino acids. The germline V and J ends were trimmed by 3 bases and 8 bases, with 11 bases remaining between them. The CDR3 loop is CASSLARGDTIYF. Here the CDR3 DNA reads TGTGCCAGCAGTTTGGCCAGGGGTGACACCATATATTTT.